The sequence of this TCR beta chain was determined in a study of blood T cell repertoires in COVID-19. TCRdb keeps only in-frame clones here, not all; method: immunoSEQ multiplex PCR. This sample has hundreds of thousands of clones, with 87% found just once. The V and J ends lost 0 bases and 8 bases respectively, with 12 bases between them. The CDR3 runs to 14 residues. Germline V CDR1 and CDR2: SGHRS, YFSETQ. The clonotype was recovered from a woman aged 50 to 60 with COVID-19, enrolled during active disease. The V gene is TRBV5-1, the J gene TRBJ2-1; D is perhaps TRBD1 (6 bases). The sequencing input was peripheral blood. The CDR3 nucleotides read TGCGCCAGCAGCTTGGGACAGGCAGTCGATGAGCAGTTCTTC. This encodes CASSLGQAVDEQFF. The full variable domain, in which reference TRBV5-1 and TRBJ2-1 provide the parts outside the CDR3, is KAGVTQTPRYLIKTRGQQVTLSCSPISGHRSVSWYQQTPGQGLQFLFEYFSETQRNKGNFPGRFSGRQFSNSRSEMNVSTLELGDSALYLCASSLGQAVDEQFFGPGTRLTVL.